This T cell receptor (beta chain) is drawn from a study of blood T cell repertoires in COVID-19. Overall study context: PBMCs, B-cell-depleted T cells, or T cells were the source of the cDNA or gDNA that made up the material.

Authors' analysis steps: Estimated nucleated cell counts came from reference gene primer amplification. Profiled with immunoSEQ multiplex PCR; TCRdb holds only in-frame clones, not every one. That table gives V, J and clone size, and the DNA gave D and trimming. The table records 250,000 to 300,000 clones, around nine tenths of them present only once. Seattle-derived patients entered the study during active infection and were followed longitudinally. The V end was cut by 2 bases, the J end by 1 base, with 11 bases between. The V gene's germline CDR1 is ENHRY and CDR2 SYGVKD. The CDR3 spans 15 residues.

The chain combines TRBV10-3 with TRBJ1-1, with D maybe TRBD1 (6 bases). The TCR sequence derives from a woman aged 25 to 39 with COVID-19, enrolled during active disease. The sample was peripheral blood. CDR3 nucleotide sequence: TGTGCCATCAGTGAGCGGGGGGCTGAGAACACTGAAGCTTTCTTT. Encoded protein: CAISERGAENTEAFF.